The rows below give T cell receptor beta chains drawn from one sample of a study of cytomegalovirus exposure and HLA in healthy donors. Clones were read by immunoSEQ multiplex PCR, and TCRdb kept only the in-frame ones, dropping some. Here the sample spans roughly 240,000 clones, roughly 78% being singletons. The sequenced sample was PBMCs. These receptors were collected from a boy aged 5-17 years in good health and CMV-seronegative. Each CDR3 is given without its conserved first and last residue. The order of the fields is J gene, V gene, CDR3 protein.

>TRBJ2-3|TRBV6-4
ASSDLASGSLDTQY
>TRBJ1-1|TRBV4-1
ASSPRKSTEAF
>TRBJ2-1|TRBV5-1
ASSFGREYNEQF
>TRBJ2-1|TRBV10-3
AISEPRGRGVNEQF
>TRBJ2-3|TRBV13
ASSGGLADTQY
>TRBJ2-7|TRBV27
ASSLESGTGEPYEQY
>TRBJ1-3|TRBV9
ASSVSPGGSVSGNTIY
>TRBJ1-1|TRBV11-3
ASSLYADGEAF
>TRBJ1-2|TRBV7-8
ASTRQLPGRGYT
>TRBJ2-5|TRBV6-5
ASSYGTTGETQY
>TRBJ2-1|TRBV9
ASSVNLPGLAFNEQF
>TRBJ1-1|TRBV29-1
SVEDRRARSTEAF
>TRBJ1-1|TRBV7-9
ASSSGRMNTEAF